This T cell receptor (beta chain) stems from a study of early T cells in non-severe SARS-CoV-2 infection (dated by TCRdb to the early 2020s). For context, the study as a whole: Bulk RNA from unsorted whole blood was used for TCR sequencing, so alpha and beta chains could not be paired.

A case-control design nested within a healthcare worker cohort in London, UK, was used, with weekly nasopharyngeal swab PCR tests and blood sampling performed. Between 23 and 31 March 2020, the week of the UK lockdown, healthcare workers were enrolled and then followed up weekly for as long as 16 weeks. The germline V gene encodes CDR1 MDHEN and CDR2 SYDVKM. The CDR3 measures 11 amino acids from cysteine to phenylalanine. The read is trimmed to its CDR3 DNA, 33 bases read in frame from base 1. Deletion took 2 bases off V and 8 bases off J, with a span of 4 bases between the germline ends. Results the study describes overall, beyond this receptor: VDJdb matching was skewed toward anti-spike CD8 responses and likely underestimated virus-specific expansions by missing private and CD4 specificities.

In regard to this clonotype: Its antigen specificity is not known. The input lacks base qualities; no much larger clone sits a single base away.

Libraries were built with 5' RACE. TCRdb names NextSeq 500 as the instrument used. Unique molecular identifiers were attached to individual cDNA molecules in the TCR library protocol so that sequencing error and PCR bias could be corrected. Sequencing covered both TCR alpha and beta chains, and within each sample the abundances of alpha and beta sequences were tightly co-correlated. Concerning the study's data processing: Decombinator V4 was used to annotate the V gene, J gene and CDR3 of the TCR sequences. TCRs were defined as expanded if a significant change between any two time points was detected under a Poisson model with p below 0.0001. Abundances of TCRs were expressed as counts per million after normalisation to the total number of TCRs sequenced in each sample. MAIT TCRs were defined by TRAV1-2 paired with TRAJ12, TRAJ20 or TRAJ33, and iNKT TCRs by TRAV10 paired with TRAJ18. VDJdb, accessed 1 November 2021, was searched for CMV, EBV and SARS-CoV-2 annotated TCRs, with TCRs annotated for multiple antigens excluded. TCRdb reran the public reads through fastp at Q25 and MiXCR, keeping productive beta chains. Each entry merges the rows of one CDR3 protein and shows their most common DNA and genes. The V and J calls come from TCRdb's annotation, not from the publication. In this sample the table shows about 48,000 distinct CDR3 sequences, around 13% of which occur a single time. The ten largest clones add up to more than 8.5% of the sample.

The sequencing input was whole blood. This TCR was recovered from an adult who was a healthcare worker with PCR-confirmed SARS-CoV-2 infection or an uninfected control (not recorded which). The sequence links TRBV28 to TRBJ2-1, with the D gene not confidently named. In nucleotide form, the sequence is TGTGCCAGCAGTTTACTAGATGAGCAGTTCTTC. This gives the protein CASSLLDEQFF.